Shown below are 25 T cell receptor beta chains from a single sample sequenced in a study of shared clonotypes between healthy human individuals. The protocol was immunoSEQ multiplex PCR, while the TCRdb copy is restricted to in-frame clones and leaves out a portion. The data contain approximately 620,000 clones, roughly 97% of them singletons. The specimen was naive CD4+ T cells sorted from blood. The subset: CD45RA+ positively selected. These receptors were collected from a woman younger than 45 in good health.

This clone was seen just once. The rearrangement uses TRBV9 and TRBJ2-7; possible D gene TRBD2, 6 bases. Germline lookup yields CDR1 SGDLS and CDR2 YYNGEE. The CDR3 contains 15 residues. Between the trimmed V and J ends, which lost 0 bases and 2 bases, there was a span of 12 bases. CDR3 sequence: CASSVDVSGTYEQYF. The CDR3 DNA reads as TGTGCCAGCAGCGTAGATGTTAGCGGTACCTACGAGCAGTACTTC.

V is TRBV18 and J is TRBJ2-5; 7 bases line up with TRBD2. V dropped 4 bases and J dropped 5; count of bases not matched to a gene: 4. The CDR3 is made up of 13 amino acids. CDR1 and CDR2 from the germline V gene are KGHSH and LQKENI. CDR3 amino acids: CASSLTSVETQYF. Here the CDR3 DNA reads TGTGCCAGCTCACTTACTAGCGTGGAGACCCAGTACTTC.

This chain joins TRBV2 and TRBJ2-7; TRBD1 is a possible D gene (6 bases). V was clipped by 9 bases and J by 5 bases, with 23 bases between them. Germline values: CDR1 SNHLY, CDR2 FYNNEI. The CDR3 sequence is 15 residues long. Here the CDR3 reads CASNIREQGYHEQYF. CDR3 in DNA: TGTGCCAGTAATATTCGCGAGCAGGGGTACCACGAGCAGTACTTC.

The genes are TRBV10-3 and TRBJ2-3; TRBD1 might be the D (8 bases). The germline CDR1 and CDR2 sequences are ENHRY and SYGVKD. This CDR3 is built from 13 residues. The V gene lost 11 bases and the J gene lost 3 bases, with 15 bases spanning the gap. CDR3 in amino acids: CASGGGSTDTQYF. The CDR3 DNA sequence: TGTGCCTCAGGGGGCGGGAGTACAGATACGCAGTATTTT.

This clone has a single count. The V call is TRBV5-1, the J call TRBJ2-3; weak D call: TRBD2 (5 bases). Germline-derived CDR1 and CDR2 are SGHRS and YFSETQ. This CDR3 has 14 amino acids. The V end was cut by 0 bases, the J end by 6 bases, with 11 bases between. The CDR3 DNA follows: TGCGCCAGCAGCTTGGGTGGGAGAGGTGATACGCAGTATTTT. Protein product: CASSLGGRGDTQYF.

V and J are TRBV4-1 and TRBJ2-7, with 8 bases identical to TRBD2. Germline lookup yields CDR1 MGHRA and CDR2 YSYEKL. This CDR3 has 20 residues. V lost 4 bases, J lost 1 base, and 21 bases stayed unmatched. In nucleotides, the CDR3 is TGCGCCAGCAGCCGCGGTGTCCCTGGCGAGAAGCGGGAGTCTTCCTACGAGCAGTACTTC. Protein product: CASSRGVPGEKRESSYEQYF.

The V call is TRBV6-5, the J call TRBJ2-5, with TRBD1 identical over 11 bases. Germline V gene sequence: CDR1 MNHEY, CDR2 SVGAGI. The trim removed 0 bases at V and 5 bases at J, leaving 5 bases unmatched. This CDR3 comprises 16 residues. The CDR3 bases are TGTGCCAGCAGTTACTCCGGGACAGGGGGTTTCGAGACCCAGTACTTC. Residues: CASSYSGTGGFETQYF.

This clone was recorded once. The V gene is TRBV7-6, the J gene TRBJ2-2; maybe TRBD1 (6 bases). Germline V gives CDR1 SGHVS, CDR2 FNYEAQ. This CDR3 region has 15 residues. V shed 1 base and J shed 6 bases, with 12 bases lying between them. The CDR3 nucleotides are TGTGCCAGCAGCTTAGTGTCAGGGGCGGCCGGGGAGCTGTTTTTT. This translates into CASSLVSGAAGELFF.

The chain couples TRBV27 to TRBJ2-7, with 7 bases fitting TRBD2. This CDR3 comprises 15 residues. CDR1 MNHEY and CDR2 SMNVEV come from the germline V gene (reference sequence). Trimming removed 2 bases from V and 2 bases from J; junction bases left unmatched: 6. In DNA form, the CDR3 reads TGTGCCAGCAGTTTAGGGCAGGGAGGGGCCTACGAGCAGTACTTC. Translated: CASSLGQGGAYEQYF.

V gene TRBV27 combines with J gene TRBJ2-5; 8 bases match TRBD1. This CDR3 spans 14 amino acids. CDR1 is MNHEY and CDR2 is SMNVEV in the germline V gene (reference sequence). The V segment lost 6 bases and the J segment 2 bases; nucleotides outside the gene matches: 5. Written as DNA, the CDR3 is TGTGCCAGCAGGGGGACAGGAAGGCAAGAGACCCAGTACTTC. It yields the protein CASRGTGRQETQYF.

The CDR3 spells CASSLLQGGNTEAFF. The DNA of the CDR3 is TGTGCCAGCAGCTTGTTACAGGGGGGGAACACTGAAGCTTTCTTT. The chain links TRBV7-2 to TRBJ1-1; 8 bases are a match to TRBD1. The CDR3 has 15 residues. Trimming removed 3 bases from V and 1 base from J; junction bases left unmatched: 4. Germline loops: CDR1 SGHTA, CDR2 FQGNSA.

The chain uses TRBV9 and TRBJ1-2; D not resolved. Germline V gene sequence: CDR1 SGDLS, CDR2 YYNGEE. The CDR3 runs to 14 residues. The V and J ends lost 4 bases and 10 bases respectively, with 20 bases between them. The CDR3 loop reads CASSIDGVARNYTF. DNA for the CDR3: TGTGCCAGCAGCATAGATGGGGTTGCGAGGAACTACACCTTC.

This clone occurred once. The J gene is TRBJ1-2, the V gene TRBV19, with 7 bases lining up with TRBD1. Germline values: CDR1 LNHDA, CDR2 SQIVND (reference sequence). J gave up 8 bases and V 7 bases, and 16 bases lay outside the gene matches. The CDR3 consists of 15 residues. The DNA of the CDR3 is TGTGCCAGTATCCAATCCGGGACAGCCGAATGGGGCTACACCTTC. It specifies CASIQSGTAEWGYTF.

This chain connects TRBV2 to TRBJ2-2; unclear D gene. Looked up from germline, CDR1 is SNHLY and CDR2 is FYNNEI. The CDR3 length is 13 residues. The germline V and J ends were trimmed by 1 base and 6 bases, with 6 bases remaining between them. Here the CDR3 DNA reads TGTGCCAGCAGTGAAGTCGGCGCCGGGGAGCTGTTTTTT. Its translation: CASSEVGAGELFF. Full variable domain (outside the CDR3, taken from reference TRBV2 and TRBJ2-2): EPEVTQTPSHQVTQMGQEVILRCVPISNHLYFYWYRQILGQKVEFLVSFYNNEISEKSEIFDDQFSVERPDGSNFTLKIRSTKLEDSAMYFCASSEVGAGELFFGEGSRLTVL.

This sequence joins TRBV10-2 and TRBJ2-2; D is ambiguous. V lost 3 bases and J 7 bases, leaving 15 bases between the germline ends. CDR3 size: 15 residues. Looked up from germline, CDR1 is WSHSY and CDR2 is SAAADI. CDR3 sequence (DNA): TGCGCCAGCAGTGAAAGTAATAGCTTGATCGGGGAGCTGTTTTTT. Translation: CASSESNSLIGELFF.

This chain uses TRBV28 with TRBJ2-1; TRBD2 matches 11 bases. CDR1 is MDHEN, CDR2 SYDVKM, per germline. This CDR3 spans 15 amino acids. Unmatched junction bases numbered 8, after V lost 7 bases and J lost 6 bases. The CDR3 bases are TGTGCCAGCACTGTCACTAGCGGGAGAATCAATGAGCAGTTCTTC. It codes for CASTVTSGRINEQFF. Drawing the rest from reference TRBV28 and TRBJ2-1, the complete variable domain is DVKVTQSSRYLVKRTGEKVFLECVQDMDHENMFWYRQDPGLGLRLIYFSYDVKMKEKGDIPEGYSVSREKKERFSLILESASTNQTSMYLCASTVTSGRINEQFFGPGTRLTVL.

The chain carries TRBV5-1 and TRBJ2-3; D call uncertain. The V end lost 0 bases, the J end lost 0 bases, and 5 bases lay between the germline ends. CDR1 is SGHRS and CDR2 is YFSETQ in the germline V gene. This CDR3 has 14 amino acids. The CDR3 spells CASSLVDSTDTQYF. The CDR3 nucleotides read TGCGCCAGCAGCTTGGTTGACAGCACAGATACGCAGTATTTT.

The CDR3 protein is CASSLTQGAGDTQYF. The CDR3 coding sequence is TGTGCCAGCAGTTTGACACAGGGGGCAGGGGATACGCAGTATTTT. This rearrangement joins TRBV28 to TRBJ2-3; 9 nucleotides agree with TRBD1. CDR1 MDHEN and CDR2 SYDVKM come from the germline V gene. The CDR3 spans 15 residues. J lost 6 bases, V lost 3 bases, and 7 bases had no gene match.

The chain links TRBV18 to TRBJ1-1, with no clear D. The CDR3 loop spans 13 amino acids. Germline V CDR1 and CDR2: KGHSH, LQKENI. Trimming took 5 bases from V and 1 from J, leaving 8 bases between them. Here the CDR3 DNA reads TGTGCCAGCTCAGATACACAGAACACTGAAGCTTTCTTT. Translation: CASSDTQNTEAFF.

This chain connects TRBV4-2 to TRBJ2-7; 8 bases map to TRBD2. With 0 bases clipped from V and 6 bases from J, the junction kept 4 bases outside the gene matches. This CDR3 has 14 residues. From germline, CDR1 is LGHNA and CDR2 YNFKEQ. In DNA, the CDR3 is TGTGCCAGCAGCCAAGACGGGAGGGGCCTCGAGCAGTACTTC. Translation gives CASSQDGRGLEQYF.

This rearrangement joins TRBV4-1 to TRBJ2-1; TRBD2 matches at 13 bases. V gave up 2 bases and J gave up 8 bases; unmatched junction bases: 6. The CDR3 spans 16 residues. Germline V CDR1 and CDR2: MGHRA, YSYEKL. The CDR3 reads CASSQPGTSGIYEQFF. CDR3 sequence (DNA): TGCGCCAGCAGCCAACCCGGGACTAGCGGGATTTATGAGCAGTTCTTC.

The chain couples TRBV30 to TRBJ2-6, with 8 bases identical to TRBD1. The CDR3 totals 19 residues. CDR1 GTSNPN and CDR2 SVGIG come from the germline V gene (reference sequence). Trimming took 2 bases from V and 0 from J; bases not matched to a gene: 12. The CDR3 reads CAWSRSDRGVHSGANVLTF. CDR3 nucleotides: TGTGCCTGGAGTAGATCCGACAGGGGAGTTCACTCTGGGGCCAACGTCCTGACTTTC.

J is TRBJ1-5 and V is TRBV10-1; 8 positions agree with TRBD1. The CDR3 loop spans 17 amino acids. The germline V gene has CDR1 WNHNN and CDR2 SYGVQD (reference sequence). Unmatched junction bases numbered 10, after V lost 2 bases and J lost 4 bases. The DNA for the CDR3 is TGCGCCAGCAGTGAGGATGGGGCAGGACAGGGTAATCAGCCCCAGCATTTT. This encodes CASSEDGAGQGNQPQHF.

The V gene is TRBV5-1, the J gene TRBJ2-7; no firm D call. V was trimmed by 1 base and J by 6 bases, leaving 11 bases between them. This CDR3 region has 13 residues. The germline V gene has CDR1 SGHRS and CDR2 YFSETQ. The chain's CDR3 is CASSLSQLGEQYF. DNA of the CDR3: TGCGCCAGCAGCTTGTCCCAGCTTGGCGAGCAGTACTTC.

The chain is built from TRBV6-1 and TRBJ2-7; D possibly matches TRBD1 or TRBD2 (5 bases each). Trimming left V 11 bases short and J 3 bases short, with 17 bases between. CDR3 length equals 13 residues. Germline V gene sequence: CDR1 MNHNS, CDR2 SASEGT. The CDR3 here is CALGPGRIYEQYF. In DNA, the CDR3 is TGTGCCCTCGGCCCGGGACGAATCTACGAGCAGTACTTC.